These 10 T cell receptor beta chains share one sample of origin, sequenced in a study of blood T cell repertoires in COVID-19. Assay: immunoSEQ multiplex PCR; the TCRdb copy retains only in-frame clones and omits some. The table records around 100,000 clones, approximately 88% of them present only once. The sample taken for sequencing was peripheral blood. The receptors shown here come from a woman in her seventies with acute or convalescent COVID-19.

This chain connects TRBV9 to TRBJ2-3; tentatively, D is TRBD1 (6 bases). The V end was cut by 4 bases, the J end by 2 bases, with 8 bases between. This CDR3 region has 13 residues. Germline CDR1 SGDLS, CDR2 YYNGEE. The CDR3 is CASSTGFTDTQYF. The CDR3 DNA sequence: TGTGCCAGCAGCACAGGGTTCACAGATACGCAGTATTTT.

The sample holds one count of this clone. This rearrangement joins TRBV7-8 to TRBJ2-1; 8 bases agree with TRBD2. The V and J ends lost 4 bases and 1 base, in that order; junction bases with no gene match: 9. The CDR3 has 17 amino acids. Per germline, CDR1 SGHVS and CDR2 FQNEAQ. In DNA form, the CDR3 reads TGTGCCAGCAGCTCGCCAGCTAGCGGGCCTTCCTACAATGAGCAGTTCTTC. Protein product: CASSSPASGPSYNEQFF.

This CDR3 reads CASSLGPNSGNTIYF. CDR3 bases: TGTGCCAGCAGCTTAGGTCCCAACTCTGGAAACACCATATATTTT. The rearrangement uses TRBV11-2 and TRBJ1-3; D call uncertain. The CDR3 runs 15 residues. Trimming removed 1 base from V and 0 bases from J, with 7 bases in between. Germline lookup yields CDR1 SGHAT and CDR2 FQNNGV.

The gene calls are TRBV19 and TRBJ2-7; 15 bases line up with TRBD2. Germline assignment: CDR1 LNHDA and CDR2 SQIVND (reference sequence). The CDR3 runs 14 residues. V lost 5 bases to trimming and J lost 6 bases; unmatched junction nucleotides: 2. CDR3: CASSEGLAGGEQYF. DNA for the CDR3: TGTGCCAGTAGTGAGGGACTAGCGGGAGGCGAGCAGTACTTC.

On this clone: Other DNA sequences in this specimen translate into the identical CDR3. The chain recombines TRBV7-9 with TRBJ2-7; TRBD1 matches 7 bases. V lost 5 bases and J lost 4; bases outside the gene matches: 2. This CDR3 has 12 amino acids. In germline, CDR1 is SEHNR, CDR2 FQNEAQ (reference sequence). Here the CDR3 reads CASSPTGYEQYF. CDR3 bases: TGTGCCAGCAGCCCGACAGGGTACGAGCAGTACTTC.

For the CDR3, the DNA is TGTGCCAGCAGCTACAGTTTGAGCACCGGGGAGCTGTTTTTT. Translating it yields CASSYSLSTGELFF. The rearrangement joins TRBV7-9 to TRBJ2-2, with no clear D. Deletions cut 4 bases from V and 4 bases from J, with 10 bases between. The V gene's germline CDR1 is SEHNR and CDR2 FQNEAQ (reference sequence). The CDR3 is 14 residues long. Using reference TRBV7-9 and TRBJ2-2 for the parts outside the CDR3, the full variable domain is DTGVSQNPRHKITKRGQNVTFRCDPISEHNRLYWYRQTLGQGPEFLTYFQNEAQLEKSRLLSDRFSAERPKGSFSTLEIQRTEQGDSAMYLCASSYSLSTGELFFGEGSRLTVL.

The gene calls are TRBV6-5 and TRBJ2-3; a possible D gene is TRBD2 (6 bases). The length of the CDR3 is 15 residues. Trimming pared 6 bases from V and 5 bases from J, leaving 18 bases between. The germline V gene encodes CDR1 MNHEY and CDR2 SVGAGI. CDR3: CASRVAGGPGDTQYF. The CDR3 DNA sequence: TGTGCCAGCAGGGTAGCAGGAGGGCCGGGAGATACGCAGTATTTT.

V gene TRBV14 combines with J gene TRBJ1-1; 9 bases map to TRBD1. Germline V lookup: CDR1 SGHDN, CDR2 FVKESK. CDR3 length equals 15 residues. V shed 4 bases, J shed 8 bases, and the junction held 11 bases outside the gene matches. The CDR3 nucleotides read TGTGCCAGCAGCCTACCCGGGACAGGGTCTTTGGAAGCTTTCTTT. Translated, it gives CASSLPGTGSLEAFF. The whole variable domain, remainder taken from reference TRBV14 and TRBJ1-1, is EAGVTQFPSHSVIEKGQTVTLRCDPISGHDNLYWYRRVMGKEIKFLLHFVKESKQDESGMPNNRFLAERTGGTYSTLKVQPAELEDSGVYFCASSLPGTGSLEAFFGQGTRLTVV.

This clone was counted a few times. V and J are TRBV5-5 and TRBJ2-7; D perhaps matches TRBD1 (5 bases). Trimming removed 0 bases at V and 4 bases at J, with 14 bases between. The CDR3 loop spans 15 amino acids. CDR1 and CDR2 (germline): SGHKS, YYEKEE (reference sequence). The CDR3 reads CASSLETAPMYEQYF. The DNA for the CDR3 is TGTGCCAGCAGCTTGGAGACAGCCCCAATGTACGAGCAGTACTTC.

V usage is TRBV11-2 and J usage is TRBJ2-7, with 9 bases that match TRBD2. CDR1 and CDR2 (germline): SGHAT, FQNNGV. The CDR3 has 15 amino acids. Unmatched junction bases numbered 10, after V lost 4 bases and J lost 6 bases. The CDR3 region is CASSSSGRGGAEQYF. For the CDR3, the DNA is TGTGCCAGCAGCTCTAGCGGGCGGGGGGGCGCCGAGCAGTACTTC.